The T cell receptor (beta chain) described here comes from a study of blood T cell repertoires in COVID-19. As for the study in general: Donors in the United States, Italy and Spain gave samples during acute or convalescent COVID-19. The cDNA or gDNA used as material had been derived from T cells, B-cell-depleted T cells, or PBMCs.

V was pared by 3 bases and J by 0 bases, with 5 bases of the junction left unmatched. Germline-derived CDR1 and CDR2 are SGHTA and FQGNSA. The CDR3 has 15 amino acids. Per the authors' pipeline: The authors estimated nucleated cell counts from reference gene primer amplification. Profiling relied on immunoSEQ multiplex PCR, and the TCRdb table lists in-frame clones only, not all of them. V, J and clone size are taken as reported in that table, and D and trimming were inferred from the DNA itself. The repertoire consists of fewer than 150,000 clones, with 88% occurring once and the leading ten covering approximately 0.81%. This clone was detected a few times.

The sequence came from a woman aged 50 to 65 with active or convalescent COVID-19. This chain uses TRBV7-2 with TRBJ2-7; 7 bases are shared with TRBD2. Sequencing was done on a sample of peripheral blood. CDR3 in DNA: TGTGCCAGCAGCTTCTTAAAGCGGGACTCCTACGAGCAGTACTTC. This codes for CASSFLKRDSYEQYF.